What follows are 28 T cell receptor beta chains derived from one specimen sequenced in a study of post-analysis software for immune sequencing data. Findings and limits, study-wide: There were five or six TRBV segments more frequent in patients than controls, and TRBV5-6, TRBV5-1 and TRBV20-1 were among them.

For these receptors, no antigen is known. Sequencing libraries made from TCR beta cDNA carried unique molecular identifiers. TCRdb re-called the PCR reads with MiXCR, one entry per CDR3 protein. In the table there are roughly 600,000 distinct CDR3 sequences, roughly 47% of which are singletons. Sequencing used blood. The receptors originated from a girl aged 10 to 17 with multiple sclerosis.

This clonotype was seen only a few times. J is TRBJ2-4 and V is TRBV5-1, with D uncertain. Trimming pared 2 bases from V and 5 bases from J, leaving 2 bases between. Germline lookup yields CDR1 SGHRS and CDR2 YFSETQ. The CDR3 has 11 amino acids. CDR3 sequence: CASSFENIQYF. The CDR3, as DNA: TGCGCCAGCAGCTTCGAAAACATTCAGTACTTC.

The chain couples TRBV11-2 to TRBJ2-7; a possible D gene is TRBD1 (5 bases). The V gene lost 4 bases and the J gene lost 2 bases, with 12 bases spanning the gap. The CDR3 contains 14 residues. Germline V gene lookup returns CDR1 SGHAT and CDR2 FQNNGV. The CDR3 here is CASSWGAFTYEQYF. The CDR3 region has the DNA TGTGCCAGCAGCTGGGGCGCCTTTACCTACGAGCAGTACTTC. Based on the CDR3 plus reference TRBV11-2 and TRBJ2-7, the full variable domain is EAGVAQSPRYKIIEKRQSVAFWCNPISGHATLYWYQQILGQGPKLLIQFQNNGVVDDSQLPKDRFSAERLKGVDSTLKIQPAKLEDSAVYLCASSWGAFTYEQYFGPGTRLTVT.

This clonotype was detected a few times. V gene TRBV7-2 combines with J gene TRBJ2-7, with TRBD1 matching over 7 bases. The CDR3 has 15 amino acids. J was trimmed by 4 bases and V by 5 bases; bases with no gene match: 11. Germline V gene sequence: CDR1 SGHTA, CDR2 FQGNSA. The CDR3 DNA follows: TGTGCCAGCAGCCTCCGGGACGGACAGGTGTACGAGCAGTACTTC. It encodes CASSLRDGQVYEQYF. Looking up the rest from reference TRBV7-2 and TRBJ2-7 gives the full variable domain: GAGVSQSPSNKVTEKGKDVELRCDPISGHTALYWYRQSLGQGLEFLIYFQGNSAPDKSGLPSDRFSAERTGGSVSTLTIQRTQQEDSAVYLCASSLRDGQVYEQYFGPGTRLTVT.

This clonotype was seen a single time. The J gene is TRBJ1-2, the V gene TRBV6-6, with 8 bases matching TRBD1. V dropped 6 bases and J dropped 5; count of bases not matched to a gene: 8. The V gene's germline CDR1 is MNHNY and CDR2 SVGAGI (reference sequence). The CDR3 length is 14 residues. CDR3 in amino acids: CASRKLTGDYGYTF. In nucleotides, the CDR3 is TGTGCCAGCAGAAAACTGACAGGGGATTATGGCTACACCTTC.

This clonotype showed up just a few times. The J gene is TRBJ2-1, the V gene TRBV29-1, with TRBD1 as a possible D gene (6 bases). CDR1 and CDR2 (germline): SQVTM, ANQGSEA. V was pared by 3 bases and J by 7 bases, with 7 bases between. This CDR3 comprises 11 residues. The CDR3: CSVEQGNEQFF. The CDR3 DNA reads TGCAGCGTTGAGCAGGGGAATGAGCAGTTCTTC.

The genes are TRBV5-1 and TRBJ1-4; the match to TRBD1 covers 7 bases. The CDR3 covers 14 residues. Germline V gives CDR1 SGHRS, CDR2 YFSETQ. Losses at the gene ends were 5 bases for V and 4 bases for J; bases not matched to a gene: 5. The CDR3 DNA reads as TGCGCCAGCAGATTTGGGACAGTTAATGAAAAACTGTTTTTT. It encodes CASRFGTVNEKLFF.

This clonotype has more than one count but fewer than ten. CDR3 residues: CASSHSAGGRVHEQFF. CDR3 bases: TGTGCCAGCAGCCACTCAGCAGGTGGCAGGGTTCATGAGCAGTTCTTC. The chain couples TRBV3-1 to TRBJ2-1; D is perhaps TRBD1 (5 bases). V lost 3 bases to trimming and J lost 8 bases, with 20 bases between them. This CDR3 has 16 residues. Looked up from germline, CDR1 is LGHDT and CDR2 is YNNKEL (reference sequence).

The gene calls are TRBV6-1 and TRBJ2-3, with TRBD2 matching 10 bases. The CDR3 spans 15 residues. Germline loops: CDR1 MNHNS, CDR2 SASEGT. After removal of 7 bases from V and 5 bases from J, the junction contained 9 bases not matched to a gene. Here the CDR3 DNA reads TGTGCCAGCACAGCGGGAGGGCCTTTGAGAGATACGCAGTATTTT. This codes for CASTAGGPLRDTQYF.

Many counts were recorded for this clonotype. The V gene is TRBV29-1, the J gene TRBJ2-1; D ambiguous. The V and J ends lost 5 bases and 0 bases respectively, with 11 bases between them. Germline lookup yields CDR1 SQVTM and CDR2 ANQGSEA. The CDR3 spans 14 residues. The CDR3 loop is CSVSRTGSYNEQFF. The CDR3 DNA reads TGCAGCGTTAGCCGCACGGGCTCCTACAATGAGCAGTTCTTC.

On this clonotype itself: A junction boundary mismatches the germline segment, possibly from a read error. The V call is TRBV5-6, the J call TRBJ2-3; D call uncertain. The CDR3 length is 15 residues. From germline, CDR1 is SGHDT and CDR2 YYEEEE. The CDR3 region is CASSLLGTHTDAQYF. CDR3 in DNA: TGTGCCAGCAGCTTGCTGGGAACTCACACAGATGCGCAGTATTTT.

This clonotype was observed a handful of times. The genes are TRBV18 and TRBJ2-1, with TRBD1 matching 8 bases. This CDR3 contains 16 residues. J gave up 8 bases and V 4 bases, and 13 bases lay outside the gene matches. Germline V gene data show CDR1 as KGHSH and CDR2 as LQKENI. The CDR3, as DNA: TGTGCCAGCTCACGGAGGACAGGGAGTATAATCGATGAGCAGTTCTTC. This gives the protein CASSRRTGSIIDEQFF.

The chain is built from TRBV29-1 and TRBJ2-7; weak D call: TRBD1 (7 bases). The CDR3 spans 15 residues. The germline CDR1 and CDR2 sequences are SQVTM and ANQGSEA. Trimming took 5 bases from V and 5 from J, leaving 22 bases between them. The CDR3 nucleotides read TGCAGCGTTACGAGTGTCAGGGGGGTCCTAGACGAGCAGTACTTC. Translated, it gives CSVTSVRGVLDEQYF.

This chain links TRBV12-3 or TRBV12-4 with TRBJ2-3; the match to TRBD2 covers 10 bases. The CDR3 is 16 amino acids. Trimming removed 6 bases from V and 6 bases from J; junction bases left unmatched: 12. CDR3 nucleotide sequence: TGTGCCAGCAGCCGCAAGCGGGGGGGCCCCCGGGATACGCAGTATTTT. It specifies CASSRKRGGPRDTQYF.

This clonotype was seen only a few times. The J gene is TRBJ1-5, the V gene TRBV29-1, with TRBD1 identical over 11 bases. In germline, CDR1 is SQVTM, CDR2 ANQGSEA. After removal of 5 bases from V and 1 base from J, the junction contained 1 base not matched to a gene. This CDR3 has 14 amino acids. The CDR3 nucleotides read TGCAGCGTTTGGGACAGGGGGAGCAATCAGCCCCAGCATTTT. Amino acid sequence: CSVWDRGSNQPQHF.

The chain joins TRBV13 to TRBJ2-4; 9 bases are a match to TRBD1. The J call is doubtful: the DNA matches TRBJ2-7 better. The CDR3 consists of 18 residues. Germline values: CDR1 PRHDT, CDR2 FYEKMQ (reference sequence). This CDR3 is CASSLGRPWTGADYEQYF. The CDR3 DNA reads TGTGCCAGCAGCTTAGGGAGACCCTGGACAGGGGCGGACTACGAGCAGTACTTC.

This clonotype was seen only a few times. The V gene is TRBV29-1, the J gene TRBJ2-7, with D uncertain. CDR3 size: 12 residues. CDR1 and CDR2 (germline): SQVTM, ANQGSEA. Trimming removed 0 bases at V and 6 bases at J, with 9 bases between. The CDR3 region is CSVEEGSSEQYF. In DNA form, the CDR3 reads TGCAGCGTTGAAGAGGGCAGTTCCGAGCAGTACTTC.

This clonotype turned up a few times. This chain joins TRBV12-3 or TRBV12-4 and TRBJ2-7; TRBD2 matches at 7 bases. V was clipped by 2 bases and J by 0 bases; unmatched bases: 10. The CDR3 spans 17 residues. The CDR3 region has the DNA TGTGCCAGCAGTTTAAGGTCGGTTAGCGGGTCCTCCTACGAGCAGTACTTC. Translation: CASSLRSVSGSSYEQYF.

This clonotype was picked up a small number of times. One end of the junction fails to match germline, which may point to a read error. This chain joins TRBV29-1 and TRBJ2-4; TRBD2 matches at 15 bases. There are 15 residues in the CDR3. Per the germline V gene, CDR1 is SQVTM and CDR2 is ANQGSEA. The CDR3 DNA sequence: TGCAGCGTCGAAGGGACTAGCGGGAGGCCAAGGGAGCAGTACTTC. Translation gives CSVEGTSGRPREQYF.

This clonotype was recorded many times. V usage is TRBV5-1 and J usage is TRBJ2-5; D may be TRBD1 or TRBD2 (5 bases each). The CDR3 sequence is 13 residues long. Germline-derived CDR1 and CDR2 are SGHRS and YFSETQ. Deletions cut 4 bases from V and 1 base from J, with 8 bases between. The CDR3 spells CASSEGSQETQYF. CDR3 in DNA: TGCGCCAGCAGCGAGGGGTCCCAAGAGACCCAGTACTTC.

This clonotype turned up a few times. CDR3 sequence reads: CASSYPTGREGRNIQYF. CDR3 sequence (DNA): TGTGCCAGCAGTTACCCGACAGGGCGGGAGGGTCGAAACATTCAGTACTTC. V and J are TRBV6-6 and TRBJ2-4; 9 bases are shared with TRBD2. V shed 2 bases and J 6 bases; nucleotides not matched to a gene: 11. The germline CDR1 and CDR2 sequences are MNHNY and SVGAGI (reference sequence). This CDR3 spans 17 amino acids.

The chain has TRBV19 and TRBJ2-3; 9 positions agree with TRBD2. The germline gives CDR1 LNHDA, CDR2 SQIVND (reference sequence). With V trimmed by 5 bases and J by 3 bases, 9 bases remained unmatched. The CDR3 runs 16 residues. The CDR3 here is CASSETPAGGTDTQYF. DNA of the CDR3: TGTGCCAGTAGTGAGACGCCAGCGGGGGGTACAGATACGCAGTATTTT.

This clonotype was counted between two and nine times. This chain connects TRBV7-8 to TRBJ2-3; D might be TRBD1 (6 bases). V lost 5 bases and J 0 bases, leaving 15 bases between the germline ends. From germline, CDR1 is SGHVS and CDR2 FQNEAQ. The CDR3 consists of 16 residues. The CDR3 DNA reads TGTGCCAGCAGCCCAAGTGGGGGCGGGAGCACAGATACGCAGTATTTT. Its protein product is CASSPSGGGSTDTQYF. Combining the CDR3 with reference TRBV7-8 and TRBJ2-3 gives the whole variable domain GAGVSQSPRYKVAKRGQDVALRCDPISGHVSLFWYQQALGQGPEFLTYFQNEAQLDKSGLPSDRFFAERPEGSVSTLKIQRTQQEDSAVYLCASSPSGGGSTDTQYFGPGTRLTVL.

The CDR3 here is CSARGLGGGYEQYF. CDR3 coding DNA: TGCAGCGCTAGGGGCCTTGGCGGGGGCTACGAGCAGTACTTC. The chain carries TRBV29-1 and TRBJ2-7; 7 bases are a match to TRBD2. The CDR3 length is 14 residues. Per the germline V gene, CDR1 is SQVTM and CDR2 is ANQGSEA. V was pared by 7 bases and J by 3 bases, with 12 bases of the junction left unmatched.

CDR3 sequence: CASSLQVRKVKNIQYF. The CDR3 nucleotides are TGTGCCAGCAGCCTCCAGGTTCGGAAAGTCAAAAACATTCAGTACTTC. J is TRBJ2-5 and V is TRBV7-2; D ambiguous. The closer fit of TRBJ2-4 to the DNA end suggests the J call may be wrong. Germline CDR1 reads SGHTA; CDR2 reads FQGNSA. The CDR3 has 16 amino acids.

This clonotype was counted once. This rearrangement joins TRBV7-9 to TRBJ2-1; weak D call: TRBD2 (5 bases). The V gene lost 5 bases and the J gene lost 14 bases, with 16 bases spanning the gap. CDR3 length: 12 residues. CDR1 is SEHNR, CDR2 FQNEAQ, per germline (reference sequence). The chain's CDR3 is CASSPVDLEEFF. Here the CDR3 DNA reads TGTGCCAGCAGCCCCGTGGACTTGGAGGAGTTCTTC.

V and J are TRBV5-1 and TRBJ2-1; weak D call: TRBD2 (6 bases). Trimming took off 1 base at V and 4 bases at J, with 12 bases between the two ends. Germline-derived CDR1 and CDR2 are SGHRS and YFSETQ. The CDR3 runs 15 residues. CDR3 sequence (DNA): TGCGCCAGCAGCTTGCTGCGGGACGGGTACAATGAGCAGTTCTTC. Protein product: CASSLLRDGYNEQFF.

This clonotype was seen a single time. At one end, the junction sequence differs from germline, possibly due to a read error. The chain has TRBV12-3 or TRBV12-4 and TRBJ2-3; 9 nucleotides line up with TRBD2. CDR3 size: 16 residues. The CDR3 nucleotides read TGTGCCAGCCACCTCCGCGGGAGGGCCAGGGCAGATGCGCAGTATTTT. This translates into CASHLRGRARADAQYF.

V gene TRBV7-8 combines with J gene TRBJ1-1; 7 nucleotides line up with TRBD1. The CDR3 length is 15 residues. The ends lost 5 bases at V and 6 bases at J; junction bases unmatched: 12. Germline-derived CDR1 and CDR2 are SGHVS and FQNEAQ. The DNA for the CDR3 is TGTGCCAGCAGCGCCGTTGGACAGGCAAGCTCTGAAGCTTTCTTT. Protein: CASSAVGQASSEAFF.